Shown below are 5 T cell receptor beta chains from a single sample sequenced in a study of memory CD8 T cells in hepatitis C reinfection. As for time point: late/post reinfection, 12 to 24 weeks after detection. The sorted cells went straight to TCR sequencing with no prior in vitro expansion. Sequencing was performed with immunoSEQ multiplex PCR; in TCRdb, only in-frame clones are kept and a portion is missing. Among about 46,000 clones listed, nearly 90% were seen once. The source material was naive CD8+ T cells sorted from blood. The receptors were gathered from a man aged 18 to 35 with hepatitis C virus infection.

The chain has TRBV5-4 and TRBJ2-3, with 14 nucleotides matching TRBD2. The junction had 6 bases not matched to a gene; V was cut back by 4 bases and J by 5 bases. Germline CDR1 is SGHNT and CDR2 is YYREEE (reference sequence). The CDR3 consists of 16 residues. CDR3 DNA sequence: TGTGCCAGCAGCCCCGGGACTAGCGGGAGCGGAGATACGCAGTATTTT. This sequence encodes CASSPGTSGSGDTQYF.

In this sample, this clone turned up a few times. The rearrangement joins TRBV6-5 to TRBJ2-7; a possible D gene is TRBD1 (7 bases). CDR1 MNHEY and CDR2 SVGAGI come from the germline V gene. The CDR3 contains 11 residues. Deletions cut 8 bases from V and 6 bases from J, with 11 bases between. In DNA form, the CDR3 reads TGTGCCAGCCAGGGGGGAGGCGAGCAGTACGTC. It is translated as CASQGGGEQYV.

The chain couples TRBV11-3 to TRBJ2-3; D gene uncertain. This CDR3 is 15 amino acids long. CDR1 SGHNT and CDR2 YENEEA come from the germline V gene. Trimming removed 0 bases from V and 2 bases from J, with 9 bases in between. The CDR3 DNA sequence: TGTGCCAGCAGCTTAGAGGGCAGAAACACAGATACGCAGTATTTT. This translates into CASSLEGRNTDTQYF.

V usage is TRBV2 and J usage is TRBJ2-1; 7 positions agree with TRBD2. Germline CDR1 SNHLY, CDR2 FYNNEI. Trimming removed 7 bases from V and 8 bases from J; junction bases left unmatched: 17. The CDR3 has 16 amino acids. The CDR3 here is CASKRGAGLGKYEQFF. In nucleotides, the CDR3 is TGTGCCAGCAAGAGAGGAGCAGGACTAGGCAAATATGAGCAGTTCTTC.

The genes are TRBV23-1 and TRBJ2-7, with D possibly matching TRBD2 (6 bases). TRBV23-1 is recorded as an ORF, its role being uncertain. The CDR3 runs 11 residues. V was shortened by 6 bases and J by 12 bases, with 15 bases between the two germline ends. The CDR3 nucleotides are TGCGCCAGCAGCCCTAAGAGGAGGGCGTACGTC. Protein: CASSPKRRAYV.